The 21 T cell receptor beta chains below were found in one sample sequenced in a study of radiation and T cells in renal cell carcinoma. Time point defined: blood 2 weeks post-SBRT. Regarding treatment: 15 Gy SBRT to primary tumor, nephrectomy 4 weeks later. Some clones are missing from TCRdb's copy, which holds only in-frame ones; the method was immunoSEQ multiplex PCR. The sample carries about 120,000 clones, roughly four fifths recorded once. The specimen was blood, collected from a patient whose treatment included radiotherapy and nephrectomy. These receptors originate from a woman aged 55-70 years with renal cell carcinoma.

This clone was seen just once. CDR3 residues: CASSFFGSTFATNEKLFF. The CDR3 DNA reads as TGTGCCAGCAGTTTCTTCGGGAGTACCTTTGCAACTAATGAAAAACTGTTTTTT. The V and J genes are TRBV27 and TRBJ1-4; no firm D call. Between the trimmed V and J ends, which lost 3 bases and 0 bases, there was a span of 17 bases. The CDR3 length is 18 residues. In germline, CDR1 is MNHEY, CDR2 SMNVEV (reference sequence). The full variable domain, completed using reference TRBV27 and TRBJ1-4, is EAQVTQNPRYLITVTGKKLTVTCSQNMNHEYMSWYRQDPGLGLRQIYYSMNVEVTDKGDVPEGYKVSRKEKRNFPLILESPSPNQTSLYFCASSFFGSTFATNEKLFFGSGTQLSVL.

The V gene is TRBV5-1, the J gene TRBJ2-3; 15 bases are shared with TRBD2. The CDR3 sequence is 17 residues long. V was pared by 3 bases and J by 3 bases, with 5 bases of the junction left unmatched. Germline V gene data show CDR1 as SGHRS and CDR2 as YFSETQ. The chain's CDR3 is CASSSGTSGGNTDTQYF. The CDR3 DNA reads TGCGCCAGCAGCTCCGGGACTAGCGGGGGGAATACAGATACGCAGTATTTT.

This clone was observed once. The rearrangement links TRBV5-1 to TRBJ2-1; 14 nucleotides agree with TRBD2. Germline V gene sequence: CDR1 SGHRS, CDR2 YFSETQ. This CDR3 region has 18 residues. Losses at the gene ends were 4 bases for V and 2 bases for J; bases not matched to a gene: 8. As DNA, the CDR3 is TGCGCCAGCAGCCAGACTAGCGGGGGGGCAATGACCTACAATGAGCAGTTCTTC. It yields the protein CASSQTSGGAMTYNEQFF. Complete variable domain (other parts from reference TRBV5-1 and TRBJ2-1): KAGVTQTPRYLIKTRGQQVTLSCSPISGHRSVSWYQQTPGQGLQFLFEYFSETQRNKGNFPGRFSGRQFSNSRSEMNVSTLELGDSALYLCASSQTSGGAMTYNEQFFGPGTRLTVL.

This chain connects TRBV4-1 to TRBJ1-5; D possibly corresponds to TRBD1 (6 bases). From germline, CDR1 is MGHRA and CDR2 YSYEKL. V dropped 1 base and J dropped 9 bases, with 7 bases sitting between them. The CDR3 length is 12 residues. In nucleotides, the CDR3 is TGCGCCAGCAGCCAAGGGGGGCTGCCCCAGCATTTT. This encodes CASSQGGLPQHF.

The chain combines TRBV5-4 with TRBJ1-2; D remains ambiguous. From germline, CDR1 is SGHNT and CDR2 YYREEE (reference sequence). V lost 4 bases and J lost 4, with 8 bases in between. CDR3 length equals 12 residues. This CDR3 reads CASSADIYGYTF. In DNA, the CDR3 is TGTGCCAGCAGCGCCGATATCTATGGCTACACCTTC.

This rearrangement joins TRBV18 to TRBJ2-7; possible D gene TRBD1, 6 bases. This CDR3 is 13 amino acids long. Between the trimmed V and J ends, which lost 2 bases and 5 bases, there was a span of 10 bases. CDR1 is KGHSH, CDR2 LQKENI, per germline. DNA of the CDR3: TGTGCCAGCTCACCATCAGGGGCAGACGAGCAGTACTTC. This codes for CASSPSGADEQYF.

This clone was found a few times. This rearrangement joins TRBV9 to TRBJ1-1, with D unclear. Germline assignment: CDR1 SGDLS and CDR2 YYNGEE. The CDR3 covers 15 residues. The V end was cut by 3 bases, the J end by 3 bases, with 15 bases between. CDR3 protein: CASSASGQLDTEAFF. CDR3 DNA: TGTGCCAGCAGCGCTTCCGGGCAGTTGGACACTGAAGCTTTCTTT. Supplemented by reference TRBV9 and TRBJ1-1, the full variable domain reads DSGVTQTPKHLITATGQRVTLRCSPRSGDLSVYWYQQSLDQGLQFLIQYYNGEERAKGNILERFSAQQFPDLHSELNLSSLELGDSALYFCASSASGQLDTEAFFGQGTRLTVV.

The chain carries TRBV18 and TRBJ1-1; 8 nucleotides line up with TRBD1. This CDR3 contains 16 residues. The ends lost 1 base at V and 5 bases at J; junction bases unmatched: 9. Germline CDR1 and CDR2: KGHSH and LQKENI. DNA of the CDR3: TGTGCCAGCTCACCACGGGCAGGGGGCGCGGATACTGAAGCTTTCTTT. Translating it yields CASSPRAGGADTEAFF. The complete variable domain, with remaining parts taken from reference TRBV18 and TRBJ1-1, reads NAGVMQNPRHLVRRRGQEARLRCSPMKGHSHVYWYRQLPEEGLKFMVYLQKENIIDESGMPKERFSAEFPKEGPSILRIQQVVRGDSAAYFCASSPRAGGADTEAFFGQGTRLTVV.

This clone was found a few times. This chain joins TRBV27 and TRBJ2-2; 8 nucleotides agree with TRBD2. The CDR3 length is 16 residues. V lost 8 bases, J lost 1 base, and 9 bases stayed unmatched. Germline V lookup: CDR1 MNHEY, CDR2 SMNVEV (reference sequence). CDR3 sequence reads: CASHNPREGNTGELFF. The CDR3 nucleotides read TGTGCCAGCCACAACCCCCGGGAGGGGAACACCGGGGAGCTGTTTTTT.

This clone occurred a few times. The chain links TRBV4-3 to TRBJ2-7, with a weak D call TRBD1 (5 bases). The CDR3 has 14 residues. The V end was cut by 3 bases, the J end by 1 base, with 10 bases between. CDR1 and CDR2 from the germline V gene are LGHNA and YSLEER. In DNA form, the CDR3 reads TGCGCCAGCAGCCAGGAACGACAGTCCTACGAGCAGTACTTC. Translated: CASSQERQSYEQYF.

V and J are TRBV5-4 and TRBJ2-4; perhaps D is TRBD1 or TRBD2 (5 bases each). The CDR3 sequence is 16 residues long. The V gene's germline CDR1 is SGHNT and CDR2 YYREEE (reference sequence). V shed 0 bases and J shed 6 bases, with 16 bases lying between them. This CDR3 is CASSLALGERRNIQYF. The DNA for the CDR3 is TGTGCCAGCAGCTTGGCATTGGGGGAGAGACGAAACATTCAGTACTTC.

V gene TRBV7-9 combines with J gene TRBJ2-3; no firm D call. The length of the CDR3 is 15 residues. The germline V gene has CDR1 SEHNR and CDR2 FQNEAQ (reference sequence). The V gene lost 3 bases and the J gene lost 0 bases, with 10 bases spanning the gap. The CDR3 here is CASSFLGPSTDTQYF. CDR3 DNA: TGTGCCAGCAGCTTTCTAGGCCCTAGCACAGATACGCAGTATTTT.

J is TRBJ2-1 and V is TRBV6-5, with TRBD2 identical over 7 bases. This CDR3 spans 15 amino acids. The V and J ends lost 2 bases and 3 bases, in that order; junction bases with no gene match: 4. Germline assignment: CDR1 MNHEY and CDR2 SVGAGI. In DNA form, the CDR3 reads TGTGCCAGCAGTTACGGGGGGGGTCTCTACAATGAGCAGTTCTTC. Translating gives CASSYGGGLYNEQFF.

This chain uses TRBV10-3 with TRBJ2-7; D possibly matches TRBD1 or TRBD2 (5 bases each). Looked up from germline, CDR1 is ENHRY and CDR2 is SYGVKD. The CDR3 contains 13 residues. Trimming removed 4 bases from V and 6 bases from J, with 13 bases in between. The DNA of the CDR3 is TGTGCCATCAGTGGGCAGGGAGAGGGCGAGCAGTACTTC. Protein product: CAISGQGEGEQYF.

The J gene is TRBJ1-2, the V gene TRBV6-5; no reliable D call. CDR1 and CDR2 (germline): MNHEY, SVGAGI. This CDR3 spans 14 amino acids. V lost 7 bases to trimming and J lost 0 bases, with 12 bases between them. For the CDR3, the DNA is TGTGCCAGCAACCCGACGGGATCTAACTATGGCTACACCTTC. Its protein product is CASNPTGSNYGYTF.

The genes are TRBV19 and TRBJ2-1; D remains ambiguous. V dropped 1 base and J dropped 5 bases, with 6 bases sitting between them. The CDR3 is 13 residues long. Germline V gene data show CDR1 as LNHDA and CDR2 as SQIVND (reference sequence). Written as DNA, the CDR3 is TGTGCCAGTAGTATAGGGCAGAACAATGAGCAGTTCTTC. The encoded protein is CASSIGQNNEQFF.

This clone was recorded only once. This chain joins TRBV27 and TRBJ1-1, with 8 nucleotides matching TRBD1. The junction had 14 bases not matched to a gene; V was cut back by 8 bases and J by 3 bases. The germline gives CDR1 MNHEY, CDR2 SMNVEV (reference sequence). CDR3 size: 16 residues. The CDR3 DNA sequence: TGTGCCAGCGCCGGGACAGGTACCCCTTGGTACACTGAAGCTTTCTTT. Translating gives CASAGTGTPWYTEAFF.

V is TRBV18 and J is TRBJ1-5, with D tentatively TRBD1 (6 bases). V was pared by 6 bases and J by 0 bases, with 18 bases between. The CDR3 runs to 17 residues. Germline V lookup: CDR1 KGHSH, CDR2 LQKENI. This CDR3 reads CASSPTRRGSSNQPQHF. The CDR3 DNA reads as TGTGCCAGCTCTCCGACCCGCAGGGGCAGTAGCAATCAGCCCCAGCATTTT. Based on the CDR3 plus reference TRBV18 and TRBJ1-5, the full variable domain is NAGVMQNPRHLVRRRGQEARLRCSPMKGHSHVYWYRQLPEEGLKFMVYLQKENIIDESGMPKERFSAEFPKEGPSILRIQQVVRGDSAAYFCASSPTRRGSSNQPQHFGDGTRLSIL.

The chain links TRBV5-1 to TRBJ2-3, with D possibly matching TRBD2 (6 bases). CDR3 length equals 14 residues. V shed 3 bases and J shed 4 bases, with 12 bases lying between them. Germline-derived CDR1 and CDR2 are SGHRS and YFSETQ. CDR3 region: CASSSRLGADTQYF. The CDR3 DNA reads as TGCGCCAGCAGCTCAAGACTAGGCGCAGATACGCAGTATTTT.

The J gene is TRBJ2-2, the V gene TRBV14, with D possibly being TRBD2 (6 bases). The CDR3 is 16 residues long. From germline, CDR1 is SGHDN and CDR2 FVKESK. Trimming took 1 base from V and 0 from J, leaving 9 bases between them. CDR3 DNA sequence: TGTGCCAGCAGCCAAGGTGGCGGGACGAACACCGGGGAGCTGTTTTTT. Its protein is CASSQGGGTNTGELFF.

This clone was detected a few times. The chain couples TRBV10-1 to TRBJ2-2; D is ambiguous. V lost 3 bases and J 3 bases, leaving 8 bases between the germline ends. Germline V gene sequence: CDR1 WNHNN, CDR2 SYGVQD (reference sequence). CDR3 length equals 14 residues. The CDR3, as DNA: TGCGCCAGCAGTGACCGGCTGGACACCGGGGAGCTGTTTTTT. This translates into CASSDRLDTGELFF.